Shown below are 18 T cell receptor beta chains from a single sample sequenced in a study of blood T cells in healthy people across ages. Through a sample-barcoded 5' primer and a J-beta primer mix, a second PCR was run for about 7 to 12 cycles. TCRdb recomputed calls from the 5' RACE reads with MiXCR, one row per CDR3 protein. This sample has 750,000 to 850,000 distinct CDR3 sequences; just under 25% occur once, and the top ten carry under 4.5%. This same sample was also part of a study on T cells of mothers and their children.

The sample was blood. All receptors come from a boy aged 5-17 years in good health.

In this sample, this clonotype turned up a few times. CDR3 residues: CAISGFQGQETQYF. Here the CDR3 DNA reads TGTGCCATCAGTGGTTTTCAGGGCCAAGAGACCCAGTACTTC. The chain employs TRBV10-3 and TRBJ2-5, with a possible D match to TRBD1 (5 bases). Germline V gene data show CDR1 as ENHRY and CDR2 as SYGVKD. The CDR3 sequence is 14 residues long. Trimming took off 4 bases at V and 1 base at J, with 10 bases between the two ends.

In DNA, the CDR3 is TGTGCCAGCAGCCCACTCGGGGGCGGACTCCAAGAGACCCAGTACTTC. Its protein product is CASSPLGGGLQETQYF. This chain uses TRBV4-2 with TRBJ2-5; D tentatively fits TRBD1 or TRBD2 (6 bases each). The germline CDR1 and CDR2 sequences are LGHNA and YNFKEQ. Between the trimmed V and J ends, which lost 4 bases and 1 base, there was a span of 16 bases. This CDR3 has 16 amino acids.

This clonotype was seen only a few times. V is TRBV7-9 and J is TRBJ2-7; D ambiguous. Germline V lookup: CDR1 SEHNR, CDR2 FQNEAQ (reference sequence). V was pared by 2 bases and J by 4 bases, with 6 bases between. CDR3 size: 12 residues. This CDR3 reads CASSLFTYEQYF. In nucleotides, the CDR3 is TGTGCCAGCAGCTTATTCACATACGAGCAGTACTTC. Looking up the rest from reference TRBV7-9 and TRBJ2-7 gives the full variable domain: DTGVSQNPRHKITKRGQNVTFRCDPISEHNRLYWYRQTLGQGPEFLTYFQNEAQLEKSRLLSDRFSAERPKGSFSTLEIQRTEQGDSAMYLCASSLFTYEQYFGPGTRLTVT.

As for this clonotype: A junction end diverges from the germline sequence, so it may reflect a read error. The chain uses TRBV6-6 and TRBJ1-1; TRBD1 aligns across 9 bases. This CDR3 contains 16 residues. Germline loops: CDR1 MNHNY, CDR2 SVGAGI (reference sequence). CDR3 sequence reads: CVSSTYRTGEYTEAFF. The CDR3 bases are TGTGTCAGCAGTACCTACAGGACAGGGGAGTACACTGAAGCTTTCTTT.

This clonotype was found many times. The chain joins TRBV5-1 to TRBJ2-5, with D possibly matching TRBD2 (5 bases). Germline V gene sequence: CDR1 SGHRS, CDR2 YFSETQ. V lost 0 bases and J lost 1, with 10 bases in between. The CDR3 is made up of 15 amino acids. This CDR3 reads CASSLEDFPQETQYF. CDR3 DNA: TGCGCCAGCAGCTTGGAGGACTTCCCCCAAGAGACCCAGTACTTC.

The rearrangement joins TRBV6-1 to TRBJ1-5; D not resolved. Germline loops: CDR1 MNHNS, CDR2 SASEGT. The CDR3 is made up of 13 amino acids. The V end lost 6 bases, the J end lost 6 bases, and 12 bases lay between the germline ends. The CDR3 is CASSGVGVQPQHF. CDR3 sequence (DNA): TGTGCCAGCAGCGGGGTTGGGGTTCAGCCCCAGCATTTT.

This chain joins TRBV12-5 and TRBJ2-1; unclear D gene. Looked up from germline, CDR1 is LGHNT and CDR2 is FRNRAP. There are 13 residues in the CDR3. V gave up 2 bases and J gave up 8 bases, with 10 bases separating them. The CDR3 DNA sequence: TGTGCTAGTGGTTTGTGGTCCGGGTATGAGCAGTTCTTC. Translation: CASGLWSGYEQFF.

This clonotype appeared many times. The chain links TRBV12-3 or TRBV12-4 to TRBJ2-5; D is unclear. Trimming shortened V by 3 bases and J by 4 bases, and 6 bases separated the two germline ends. This CDR3 region has 12 residues. The CDR3 DNA follows: TGTGCCAGCAGTTTCCGAGGAGAGACCCAGTACTTC. It translates to CASSFRGETQYF.

The rearrangement uses TRBV12-3 or TRBV12-4 and TRBJ2-1; 7 bases are shared with TRBD1. Trimming took 5 bases from V and 6 from J; bases not matched to a gene: 10. CDR3 length equals 15 residues. The CDR3 sequence: CASSPRPTGTNEQFF. CDR3 nucleotide sequence: TGTGCCAGCAGTCCCAGGCCGACAGGGACCAATGAGCAGTTCTTC.

V usage is TRBV28 and J usage is TRBJ1-3, with no clear D. Germline CDR1 and CDR2: MDHEN and SYDVKM. The V end was cut by 2 bases, the J end by 0 bases, with 17 bases between. The CDR3 is made up of 18 amino acids. The CDR3 protein is CASSLTLLQYSSGNTIYF. DNA for the CDR3: TGTGCCAGCAGTTTAACGCTGCTCCAGTATTCCTCTGGAAACACCATATATTTT.

This clonotype turned up a few times. V gene TRBV10-3 combines with J gene TRBJ2-7; 7 bases align to TRBD1. CDR1 is ENHRY, CDR2 SYGVKD, per germline. Trimming took 4 bases from V and 4 from J; bases not matched to a gene: 1. This CDR3 contains 12 residues. The chain's CDR3 is CAISADRYEQYF. CDR3 coding DNA: TGTGCCATCAGTGCGGACAGGTACGAGCAGTACTTC.

In its sample, this clonotype was seen a few times. This chain links TRBV12-3 or TRBV12-4 with TRBJ2-7; 9 bases are shared with TRBD1. This CDR3 is built from 15 residues. V trimming: 6 bases; J trimming: 2 bases; junction bases outside the gene matches: 8. The CDR3 is CASSPRQGVPYEQYF. As DNA, the CDR3 is TGTGCCAGCAGCCCTAGACAGGGGGTGCCCTACGAGCAGTACTTC.

The chain carries TRBV20-1 and TRBJ2-1, with unresolved D. CDR3 length equals 15 residues. CDR1 and CDR2 (germline): DFQATT, SNEGSKA (reference sequence). The ends were cut back, 0 bases at V and 2 bases at J, with 11 bases in the middle. CDR3 in amino acids: CSARDLMLPYNEQFF. The CDR3 DNA reads as TGCAGTGCTAGAGATCTCATGCTCCCCTACAATGAGCAGTTCTTC.

The V and J genes are TRBV4-1 and TRBJ1-6, with unresolved D. Trimming took 5 bases from V and 6 from J, leaving 14 bases between them. The CDR3 is 15 residues long. Germline values: CDR1 MGHRA, CDR2 YSYEKL. The CDR3 region has the DNA TGCGCCAGCAGCGAAAAGCAGGACGGTAATTCACCCCTCCACTTT. The encoded protein is CASSEKQDGNSPLHF.

This clonotype has just a few counts. The V and J genes are TRBV6-2 or TRBV6-3 and TRBJ1-6; 7 bases map to TRBD1. Germline V gene lookup returns CDR1 MNHEY and CDR2 SVGEGT. V shed 2 bases, J shed 7 bases, and the junction held 5 bases outside the gene matches. The CDR3 extends over 15 amino acids. The CDR3 region is CASSYRTGANSPLHF. In nucleotides, the CDR3 is TGTGCCAGCAGTTACCGCACAGGGGCGAATTCACCCCTCCACTTT.

This clonotype has only a few counts. This chain uses TRBV21-1 with TRBJ2-1. TRBV21-1 is flagged as a pseudogene. The CDR3 sequence is 19 residues long. Here the CDR3 DNA reads TGTGCCAGCAGCAAAGAGGCTATTAACTCCATCTTCAGAGGCAATGAGCAGTTCTTC. Translating it yields CASSKEAINSIFRGNEQFF.

Points on this clonotype: The junction differs from germline at one of its ends, possibly a read error. The chain combines TRBV4-3 with TRBJ2-1; 7 bases are shared with TRBD2. Germline-derived CDR1 and CDR2 are LGHNA and YSLEER. The CDR3 is 18 amino acids. The CDR3 DNA follows: TGCGCCAGCAGCCAAGATGGGTTGCGGGAGAGCTCCTACAGTGAGCAGTTCTTC. This gives the protein CASSQDGLRESSYSEQFF.

The CDR3 region is CASSPPGVGSSYNSPLHF. CDR3 DNA sequence: TGTGCCAGCTCACCACCGGGTGTTGGGAGCTCCTATAATTCACCCCTCCACTTT. This chain joins TRBV18 and TRBJ1-6, with unresolved D. Germline CDR1 and CDR2: KGHSH and LQKENI. This CDR3 spans 18 amino acids. V was clipped by 0 bases and J by 0 bases, with 12 bases between them.